The source of this T cell receptor (beta chain) is a study of Ad26.COV2.S vaccination and SARS-CoV-2 variants. Study overall: Each vaccinee took Ad26.COV2.S intramuscularly, once or twice 56 days apart. Notes on the study in general: There was a possibility that the TCR breadth and depth analyses underestimated total T cell responses.

The germline CDR1 and CDR2 sequences are MNHEY and SMNVEV (reference sequence). This CDR3 has 16 amino acids. V lost 3 bases and J lost 2; bases outside the gene matches: 7. Treatment: 19 received Ad26.COV2.S at low or high dose, single or two shots; 5 received placebo; per-sample allocation not given. Material that was analyzed had been drawn on day 63 after the first vaccine or placebo injection. Whoever gave the sample was an adult aged 18-55 years in Boston. Method: immunoSEQ multiplex PCR; TCRdb's copy keeps in-frame clones and lacks some. The sample includes 440,000 or so clones, 89% seen only once; the top ten take around 1.6%. Of note for this clone: Its antigen is unidentified.

The specimen was peripheral blood, collected in a trial of Ad26.COV2.S vaccine versus placebo. The gene calls are TRBV27 and TRBJ2-7; 10 nucleotides align to TRBD2. This receptor was identified in a person between 18 and 59 years old who received the Ad26.COV2.S COVID-19 vaccine or a placebo. CDR3 in amino acids: CASSLKLAGTTYEQYF. The CDR3, as DNA: TGTGCCAGCAGTTTGAAACTAGCGGGAACTACCTACGAGCAGTACTTC.